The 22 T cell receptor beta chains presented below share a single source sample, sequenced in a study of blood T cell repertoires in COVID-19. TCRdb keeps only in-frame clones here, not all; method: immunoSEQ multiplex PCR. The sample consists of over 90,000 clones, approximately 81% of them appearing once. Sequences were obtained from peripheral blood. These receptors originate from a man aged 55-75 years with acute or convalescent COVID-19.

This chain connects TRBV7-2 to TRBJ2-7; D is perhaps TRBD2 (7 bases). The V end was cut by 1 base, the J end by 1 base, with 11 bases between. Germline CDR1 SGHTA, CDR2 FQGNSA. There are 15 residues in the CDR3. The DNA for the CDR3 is TGTGCCAGCAGCTTAGTCGGGGGGCAATCCTACGAGCAGTACTTC. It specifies CASSLVGGQSYEQYF. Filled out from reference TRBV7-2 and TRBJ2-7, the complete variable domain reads GAGVSQSPSNKVTEKGKDVELRCDPISGHTALYWYRQSLGQGLEFLIYFQGNSAPDKSGLPSDRFSAERTGGSVSTLTIQRTQQEDSAVYLCASSLVGGQSYEQYFGPGTRLTVT.

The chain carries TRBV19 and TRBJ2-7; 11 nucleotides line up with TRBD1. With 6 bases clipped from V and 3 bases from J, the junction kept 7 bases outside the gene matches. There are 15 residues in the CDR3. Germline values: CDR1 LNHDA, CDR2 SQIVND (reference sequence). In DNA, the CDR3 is TGTGCCAGTAGCTATTCGGGACAGGGGGGCTACGAGCAGTACTTC. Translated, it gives CASSYSGQGGYEQYF.

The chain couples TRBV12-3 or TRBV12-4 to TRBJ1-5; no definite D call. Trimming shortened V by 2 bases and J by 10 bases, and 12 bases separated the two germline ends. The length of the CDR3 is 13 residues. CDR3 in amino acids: CASSLWAVDPQHF. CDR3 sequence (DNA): TGTGCCAGCAGTTTATGGGCAGTTGATCCCCAGCATTTT.

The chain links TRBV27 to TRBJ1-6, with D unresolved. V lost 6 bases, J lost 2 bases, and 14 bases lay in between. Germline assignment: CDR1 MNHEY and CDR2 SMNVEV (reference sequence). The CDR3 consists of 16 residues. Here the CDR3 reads CASRISRQTYNSPLHF. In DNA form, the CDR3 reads TGTGCCAGCAGAATTAGCCGCCAGACCTATAATTCACCCCTCCACTTT.

CDR3 sequence: CASSQDTGLLYGYTF. In nucleotides, the CDR3 is TGCGCCAGCAGCCAAGATACAGGGCTTTTATATGGCTACACCTTC. The V and J genes are TRBV4-3 and TRBJ1-2; D perhaps matches TRBD1 (6 bases). The germline V gene has CDR1 LGHNA and CDR2 YSLEER. The CDR3 has 15 amino acids. V was shortened by 0 bases and J by 5 bases, with 13 bases between the two germline ends.

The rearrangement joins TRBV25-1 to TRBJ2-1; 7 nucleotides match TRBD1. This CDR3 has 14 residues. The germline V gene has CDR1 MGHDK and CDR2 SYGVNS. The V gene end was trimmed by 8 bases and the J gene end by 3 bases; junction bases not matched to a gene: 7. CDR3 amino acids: CASRDRKVYNEQFF. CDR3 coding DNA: TGTGCCAGCCGGGACAGAAAGGTCTACAATGAGCAGTTCTTC. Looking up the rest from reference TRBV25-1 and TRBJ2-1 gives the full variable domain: EADIYQTPRYLVIGTGKKITLECSQTMGHDKMYWYQQDPGMELHLIHYSYGVNSTEKGDLSSESTVSRIRTEHFPLTLESARPSHTSQYLCASRDRKVYNEQFFGPGTRLTVL.

DNA of the CDR3: TGTGCCAGCAGCTTAGGGGCGAGTAGCTCCTACGAGCAGTACTTC. Amino acid sequence: CASSLGASSSYEQYF. The chain couples TRBV7-8 to TRBJ2-7; no definite D call. V was cut by 1 base and J by 0 bases, with 10 bases left in between. CDR1 is SGHVS, CDR2 FQNEAQ, per germline. The CDR3 has 15 amino acids.

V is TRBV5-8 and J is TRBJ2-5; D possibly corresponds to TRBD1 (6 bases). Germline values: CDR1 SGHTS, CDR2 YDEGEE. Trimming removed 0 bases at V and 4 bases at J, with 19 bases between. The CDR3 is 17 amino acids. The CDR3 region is CASSLGDTALGGETQYF. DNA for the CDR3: TGTGCCAGCAGCTTGGGAGACACTGCTCTAGGGGGAGAGACCCAGTACTTC.

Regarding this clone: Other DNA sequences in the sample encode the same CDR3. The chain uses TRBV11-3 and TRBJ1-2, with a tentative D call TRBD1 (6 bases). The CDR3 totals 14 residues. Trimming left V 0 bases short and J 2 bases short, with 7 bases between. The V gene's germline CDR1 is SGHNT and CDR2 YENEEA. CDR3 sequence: CASSLETGNYGYTF. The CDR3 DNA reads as TGTGCCAGCAGCTTAGAAACAGGGAACTATGGCTACACCTTC.

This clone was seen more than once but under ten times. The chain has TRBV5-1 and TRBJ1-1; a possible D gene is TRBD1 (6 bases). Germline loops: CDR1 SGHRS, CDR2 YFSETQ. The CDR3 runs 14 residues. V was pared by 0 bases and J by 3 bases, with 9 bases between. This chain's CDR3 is CASSLEYRDTEAFF. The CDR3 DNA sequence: TGCGCCAGCAGCTTGGAGTACAGGGACACTGAAGCTTTCTTT.

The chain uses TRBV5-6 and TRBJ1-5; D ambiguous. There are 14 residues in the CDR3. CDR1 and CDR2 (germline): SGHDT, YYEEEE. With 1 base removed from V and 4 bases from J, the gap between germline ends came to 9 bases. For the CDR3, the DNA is TGTGCCAGCAGCTTGTTGGGAGTGAATCAGCCCCAGCATTTT. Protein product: CASSLLGVNQPQHF.

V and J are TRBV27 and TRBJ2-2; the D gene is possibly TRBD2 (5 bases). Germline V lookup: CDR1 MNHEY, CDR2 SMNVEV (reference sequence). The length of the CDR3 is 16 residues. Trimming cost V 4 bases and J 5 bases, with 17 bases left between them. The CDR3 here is CASSSTKTTATGELFF. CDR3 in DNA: TGTGCCAGCAGTTCGACTAAGACAACGGCAACCGGGGAGCTGTTTTTT.

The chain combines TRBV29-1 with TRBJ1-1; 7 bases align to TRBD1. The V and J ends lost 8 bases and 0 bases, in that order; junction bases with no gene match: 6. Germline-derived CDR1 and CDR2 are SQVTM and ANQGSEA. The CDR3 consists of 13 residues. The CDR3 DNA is TGCAGCATAGGACAGGCGTTGAACACTGAAGCTTTCTTT. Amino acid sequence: CSIGQALNTEAFF.

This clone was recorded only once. This CDR3 reads CATSREASGVTDTQYF. In DNA, the CDR3 is TGTGCCACCAGCAGAGAGGCCAGCGGGGTCACAGATACGCAGTATTTT. The chain recombines TRBV15 with TRBJ2-3; 7 bases fit TRBD2. The CDR3 length is 16 residues. The germline V gene has CDR1 LNHNV and CDR2 YYDKDF (reference sequence). V was pared by 0 bases and J by 2 bases, with 5 bases of the junction left unmatched.

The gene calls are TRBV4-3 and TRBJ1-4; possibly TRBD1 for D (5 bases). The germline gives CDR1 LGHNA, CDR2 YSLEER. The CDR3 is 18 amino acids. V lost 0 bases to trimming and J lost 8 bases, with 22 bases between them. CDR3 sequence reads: CASSQDDIGGGPWEKLFF. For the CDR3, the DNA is TGCGCCAGCAGCCAAGATGATATCGGGGGAGGGCCTTGGGAAAAACTGTTTTTT.

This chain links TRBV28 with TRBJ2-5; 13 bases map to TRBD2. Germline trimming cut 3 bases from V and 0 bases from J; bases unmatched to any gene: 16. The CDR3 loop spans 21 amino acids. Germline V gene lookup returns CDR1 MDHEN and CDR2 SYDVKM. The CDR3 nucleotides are TGTGCCAGCAGTTTTTCCGTCTCGAGTTGGGGACTAGCGGGGAACCAAGAGACCCAGTACTTC. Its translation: CASSFSVSSWGLAGNQETQYF.

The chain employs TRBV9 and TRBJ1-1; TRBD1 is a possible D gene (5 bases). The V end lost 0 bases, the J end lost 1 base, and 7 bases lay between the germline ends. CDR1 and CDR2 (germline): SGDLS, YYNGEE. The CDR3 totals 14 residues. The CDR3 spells CASSVGGPNTEAFF. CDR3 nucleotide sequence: TGTGCCAGCAGCGTAGGGGGCCCGAACACTGAAGCTTTCTTT. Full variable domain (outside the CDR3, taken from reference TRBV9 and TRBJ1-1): DSGVTQTPKHLITATGQRVTLRCSPRSGDLSVYWYQQSLDQGLQFLIQYYNGEERAKGNILERFSAQQFPDLHSELNLSSLELGDSALYFCASSVGGPNTEAFFGQGTRLTVV.

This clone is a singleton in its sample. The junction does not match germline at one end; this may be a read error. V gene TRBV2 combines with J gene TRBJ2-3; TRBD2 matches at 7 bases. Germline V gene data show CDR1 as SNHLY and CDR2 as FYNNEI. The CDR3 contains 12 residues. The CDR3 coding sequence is TGTGCCAGCAGGACTAGCACGGATACGCAGTATTTT. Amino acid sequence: CASRTSTDTQYF.

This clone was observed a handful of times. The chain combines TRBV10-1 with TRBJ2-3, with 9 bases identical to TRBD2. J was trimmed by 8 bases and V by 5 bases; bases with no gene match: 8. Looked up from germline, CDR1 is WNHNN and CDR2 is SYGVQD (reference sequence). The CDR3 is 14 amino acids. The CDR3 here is CASSQTGTSLTQYF. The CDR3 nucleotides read TGCGCCAGCAGTCAGACCGGGACTAGCCTTACGCAGTATTTT.

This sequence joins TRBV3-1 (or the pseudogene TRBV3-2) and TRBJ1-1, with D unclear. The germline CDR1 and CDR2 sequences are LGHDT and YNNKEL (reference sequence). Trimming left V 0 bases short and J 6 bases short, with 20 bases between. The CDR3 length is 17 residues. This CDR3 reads CASSQDLSAVLDSEAFF. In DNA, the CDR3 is TGTGCCAGCAGCCAAGATTTATCCGCGGTTTTAGATTCTGAAGCTTTCTTT.

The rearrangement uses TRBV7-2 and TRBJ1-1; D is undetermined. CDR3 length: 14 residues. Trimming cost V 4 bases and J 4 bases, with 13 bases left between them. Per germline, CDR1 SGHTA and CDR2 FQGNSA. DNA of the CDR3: TGTGCCAGCAGCTGGAGGGATGGCGTCACTGAAGCTTTCTTT. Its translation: CASSWRDGVTEAFF.

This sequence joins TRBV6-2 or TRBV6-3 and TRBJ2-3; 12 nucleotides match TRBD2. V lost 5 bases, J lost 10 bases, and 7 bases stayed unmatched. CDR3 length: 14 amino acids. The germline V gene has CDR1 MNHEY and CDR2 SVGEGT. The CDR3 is CASSLAGGPRAQYF. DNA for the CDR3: TGTGCCAGCAGTCTAGCGGGGGGGCCTCGCGCGCAGTATTTT.